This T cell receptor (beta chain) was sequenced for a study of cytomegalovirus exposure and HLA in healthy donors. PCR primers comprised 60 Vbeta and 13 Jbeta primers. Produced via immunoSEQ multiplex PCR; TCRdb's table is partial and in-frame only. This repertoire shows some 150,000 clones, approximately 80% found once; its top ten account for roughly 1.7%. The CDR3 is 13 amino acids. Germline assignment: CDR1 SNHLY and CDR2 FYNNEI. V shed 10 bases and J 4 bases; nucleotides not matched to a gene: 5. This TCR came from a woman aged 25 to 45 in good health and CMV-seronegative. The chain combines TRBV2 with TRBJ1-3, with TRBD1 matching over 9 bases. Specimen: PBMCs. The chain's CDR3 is CATNRGRGNTIYF. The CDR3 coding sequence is TGTGCCACGAACAGGGGGCGAGGAAACACCATATATTTT.